The rows below give T cell receptor beta chains drawn from one sample of a study of OX40 agonist ivuxolimab in advanced cancers. Libraries were prepared by immunoSEQ multiplex PCR; TCRdb keeps only in-frame clonotypes and omits some of them. The data show under 85,000 clones, 75% to 85% seen once. This specimen was CD4+ or CD8+ T cells sorted from blood, taken in a trial of the OX40 agonist ivuxolimab. The receptors stem from an adult with an advanced solid tumor such as melanoma, head and neck, liver or kidney cancer. Both conserved end residues are part of each CDR3. Each record gives: clone size, D gene, J gene, CDR3 length, V gene, CDR3 DNA, CDR3 protein. A D gene is named only where the DNA matches it firmly. Clone size appears in some rows only: once, few, many, or a class for an expanded clone.

clone size: .
D gene: .
J gene: TRBJ2-2
CDR3 length: 14
V gene: TRBV14
CDR3 DNA: TGTGCCAGCAGCCAAGATTCGAGGGCCGGGGAGCTGTTTTTT
CDR3 protein: CASSQDSRAGELFF

clone size: once
D gene: .
J gene: TRBJ1-2
CDR3 length: 14
V gene: TRBV7-2
CDR3 DNA: TGTGCCAGCAGCTTAGGAGGCCATGGGCCAGGCTACACCTTC
CDR3 protein: CASSLGGHGPGYTF

clone size: .
D gene: .
J gene: TRBJ1-5
CDR3 length: 14
V gene: TRBV16
CDR3 DNA: TGTGCCAGCAGCCGCCGAAACAGCAATCAGCCCCAGCATTTT
CDR3 protein: CASSRRNSNQPQHF

clone size: .
D gene: TRBD1
J gene: TRBJ1-3
CDR3 length: 17
V gene: TRBV10-1
CDR3 DNA: TGCGCCAGCAGACCAAGTCCCCAGGGGGCGAGAGGAAACACCATATATTTT
CDR3 protein: CASRPSPQGARGNTIYF

clone size: .
D gene: .
J gene: TRBJ1-1
CDR3 length: 17
V gene: TRBV5-1
CDR3 DNA: TGCGCCAGCAGCTCCCATCGGGGTTCTTCGATGAACACTGAAGCTTTCTTT
CDR3 protein: CASSSHRGSSMNTEAFF

clone size: .
D gene: .
J gene: TRBJ1-4
CDR3 length: 18
V gene: TRBV21-1
CDR3 DNA: TGTGCCAGCAGCAAAGAGCGCGGACAGGGGGTGCTTGGTGAAAAACTGTTTTTT
CDR3 protein: CASSKERGQGVLGEKLFF

clone size: .
D gene: TRBD2
J gene: TRBJ2-7
CDR3 length: 16
V gene: TRBV11-1
CDR3 DNA: TGTGCCAGCAGCCGAAAGGGACTAGCGGGAGTCTACGAGCAGTACTTC
CDR3 protein: CASSRKGLAGVYEQYF

clone size: .
D gene: TRBD2
J gene: TRBJ2-7
CDR3 length: 14
V gene: TRBV6-6
CDR3 DNA: TGTGCCAGCAGTTATCTAGCGGGAGCGTACGAGCAGTACTTC
CDR3 protein: CASSYLAGAYEQYF

clone size: .
D gene: TRBD2
J gene: TRBJ2-3
CDR3 length: 16
V gene: TRBV18
CDR3 DNA: TGTGCCAGCTCAACCTTACCTAGCGGGAGTACAGATACGCAGTATTTT
CDR3 protein: CASSTLPSGSTDTQYF

clone size: .
D gene: .
J gene: TRBJ2-6
CDR3 length: 15
V gene: TRBV9
CDR3 DNA: TGTGCCAGCAGCGTTAGCCACTCTGGGGCCAACGTCCTGACTTTC
CDR3 protein: CASSVSHSGANVLTF

clone size: .
D gene: .
J gene: TRBJ2-1
CDR3 length: 15
V gene: TRBV6-1
CDR3 DNA: TGTGCCAGCCGAATGGGGACTCACTCCTACAATGAGCAGTTCTTC
CDR3 protein: CASRMGTHSYNEQFF

clone size: .
D gene: .
J gene: TRBJ2-5
CDR3 length: 17
V gene: TRBV13
CDR3 DNA: TGTGCCAGCAGCCCCCGCCCTGGTGAGGCGATTCGAGAGACCCAGTACTTC
CDR3 protein: CASSPRPGEAIRETQYF

clone size: .
D gene: .
J gene: TRBJ1-1
CDR3 length: 16
V gene: TRBV5-6
CDR3 DNA: TGTGCCAGCAGCTTCCGGGCTAAAAACCGAGGAACTGAAGCTTTCTTT
CDR3 protein: CASSFRAKNRGTEAFF

clone size: .
D gene: TRBD2
J gene: TRBJ2-7
CDR3 length: 15
V gene: TRBV7-2
CDR3 DNA: TGTGCCAGCAGCTTAGATCCCCGGGGGGTGTACGAGCAGTACTTC
CDR3 protein: CASSLDPRGVYEQYF

clone size: .
D gene: .
J gene: TRBJ2-2
CDR3 length: 15
V gene: TRBV6-4
CDR3 DNA: TGTGCCAGCAGTGAAGGAGGGTCGGGCACCGGGGAGCTGTTTTTT
CDR3 protein: CASSEGGSGTGELFF

clone size: .
D gene: TRBD1
J gene: TRBJ1-2
CDR3 length: 18
V gene: TRBV28
CDR3 DNA: TGTGCCAGCAGTTTTCGGGGGGGAAACAGGGGGCTCATCTATGGCTACACCTTC
CDR3 protein: CASSFRGGNRGLIYGYTF

clone size: once
D gene: TRBD2
J gene: TRBJ2-1
CDR3 length: 16
V gene: TRBV5-1
CDR3 DNA: TGCGCCAGCGCCCGGACTAGCGGGAGGGCGTACAATGAGCAGTTCTTC
CDR3 protein: CASARTSGRAYNEQFF

clone size: .
D gene: .
J gene: TRBJ2-4
CDR3 length: 15
V gene: TRBV29-1
CDR3 DNA: TGCAGCGTTCTCGGAAGGGGGGTGGCCAAAAACATTCAGTACTTC
CDR3 protein: CSVLGRGVAKNIQYF

clone size: .
D gene: TRBD2
J gene: TRBJ2-7
CDR3 length: 17
V gene: TRBV2
CDR3 DNA: TGTGCCAGCAGGGCCGGGACTAGCGGGAAGGGCTCCTACGAGCAGTACTTC
CDR3 protein: CASRAGTSGKGSYEQYF

clone size: .
D gene: TRBD2
J gene: TRBJ2-1
CDR3 length: 16
V gene: TRBV28
CDR3 DNA: TGTGCCAGCAGGGGGGGACGAGGACTAGCGGGCGACGAGCAGTTCTTC
CDR3 protein: CASRGGRGLAGDEQFF

clone size: .
D gene: .
J gene: TRBJ2-3
CDR3 length: 13
V gene: TRBV30
CDR3 DNA: TGTGCCATGGAGGTCACCCGCACAGATACGCAGTATTTT
CDR3 protein: CAMEVTRTDTQYF

clone size: .
D gene: TRBD2
J gene: TRBJ2-1
CDR3 length: 15
V gene: TRBV6-1
CDR3 DNA: TGTGCCAGCAGGAGGGAGGGTTTCGTCTACAATGAGCAGTTCTTC
CDR3 protein: CASRREGFVYNEQFF

clone size: .
D gene: .
J gene: TRBJ1-2
CDR3 length: 13
V gene: TRBV4-1
CDR3 DNA: TGCGCCAGCAGCCTATTTACGGGGGTTGGCTACACCTTC
CDR3 protein: CASSLFTGVGYTF

clone size: .
D gene: .
J gene: TRBJ2-1
CDR3 length: 14
V gene: TRBV7-8
CDR3 DNA: TGTGCCAGCAGCATCTACCGGGCCTATAATGAGCAGTTCTTC
CDR3 protein: CASSIYRAYNEQFF

clone size: once
D gene: TRBD2
J gene: TRBJ2-1
CDR3 length: 16
V gene: TRBV5-4
CDR3 DNA: TGTGCCAGCAGCTTATTAGCGGGAGGTTTGGGGAATGAGCAGTTCTTC
CDR3 protein: CASSLLAGGLGNEQFF

clone size: .
D gene: TRBD1
J gene: TRBJ1-1
CDR3 length: 18
V gene: TRBV12-5
CDR3 DNA: TGTGCTAGTGGTTTACTATTGACAGGGGGGTATATGAACACTGAAGCTTTCTTT
CDR3 protein: CASGLLLTGGYMNTEAFF

clone size: .
D gene: .
J gene: TRBJ1-2
CDR3 length: 13
V gene: TRBV11-2
CDR3 DNA: TGTGCCAGCAGCCTAACTGGGACCAATGGCTACACCTTC
CDR3 protein: CASSLTGTNGYTF

clone size: few
D gene: .
J gene: TRBJ2-2
CDR3 length: 14
V gene: TRBV6-5
CDR3 DNA: TGTGCCAGCAGCCAGGGATGGAACACCGGGGAGCTGTTTTTT
CDR3 protein: CASSQGWNTGELFF

clone size: few
D gene: .
J gene: TRBJ1-1
CDR3 length: 11
V gene: TRBV11-2
CDR3 DNA: TGTGCCAGCAGCTTATCCACTGAAGCTTTCTTT
CDR3 protein: CASSLSTEAFF

clone size: .
D gene: .
J gene: TRBJ2-5
CDR3 length: 16
V gene: TRBV11-2
CDR3 DNA: TGTGCCAGCAGCTTAGTTATAATGGGACTTCAAGAGACCCAGTACTTC
CDR3 protein: CASSLVIMGLQETQYF